Given below is one T cell receptor (beta chain) in context. Profiled with immunoSEQ multiplex PCR; TCRdb holds only in-frame clones, not every one. The profile covers a few million clones, with 80% to 95% appearing a single time and about 0.36% taken by the ten largest. The entry originates in a study of shared clonotypes between healthy human individuals. Germline CDR1 SGHTA, CDR2 FQGNSA. CDR3 length: 14 residues. Trimming stripped 6 bases from V and 1 base from J, with 9 bases between. This sequence joins TRBV7-2 and TRBJ2-2; tentatively, D is TRBD2 (6 bases). Material for sequencing was naive CD4+ T cells from PBMCs. The subset here: CD45RA+ positively selected. This TCR came from a man aged 18 to 30 in good health. Some clones in this sample may be carry-over from other donors' samples. In DNA, the CDR3 is TGTGCCAGCAGATATAGCGGGAACACCGGGGAGCTGTTTTTT. This translates into CASRYSGNTGELFF.